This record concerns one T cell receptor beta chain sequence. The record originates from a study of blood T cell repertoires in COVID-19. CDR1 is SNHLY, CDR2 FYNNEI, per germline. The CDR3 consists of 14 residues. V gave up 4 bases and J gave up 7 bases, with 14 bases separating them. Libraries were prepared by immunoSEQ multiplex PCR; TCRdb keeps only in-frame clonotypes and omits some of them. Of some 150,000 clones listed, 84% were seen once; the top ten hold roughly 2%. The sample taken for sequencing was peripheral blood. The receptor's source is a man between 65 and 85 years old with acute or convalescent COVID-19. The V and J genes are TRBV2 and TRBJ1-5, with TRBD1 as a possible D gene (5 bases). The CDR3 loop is CASSVRQGNQPQHF. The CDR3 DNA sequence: TGTGCCAGCAGTGTGAGGCAGGGTAACCAGCCCCAGCATTTT. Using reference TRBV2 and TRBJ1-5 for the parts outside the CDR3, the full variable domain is EPEVTQTPSHQVTQMGQEVILRCVPISNHLYFYWYRQILGQKVEFLVSFYNNEISEKSEIFDDQFSVERPDGSNFTLKIRSTKLEDSAMYFCASSVRQGNQPQHFGDGTRLSIL.